The rows below give T cell receptor beta chains drawn from one sample of a study of blood T cell repertoires in COVID-19. The table came from immunoSEQ multiplex PCR; TCRdb's copy has only in-frame clones and leaves some out. Among approximately 170,000 clones listed, about 86% were seen once. Sequencing was carried out using peripheral blood. The receptor set was obtained from a man aged 50 to 59 with active or convalescent COVID-19. CDR3s include the opening cysteine and the closing phenylalanine or tryptophan. The order of the fields is CDR3 length, V gene, J gene, CDR3 protein.

cdr3_length: 12
v_call: TRBV29-1
j_call: TRBJ1-4
cdr3_aa: CSGGQPSEKLFF

cdr3_length: 15
v_call: TRBV6-5
j_call: TRBJ2-3
cdr3_aa: CASSFGTGTTDTQYF

cdr3_length: 15
v_call: TRBV10-3
j_call: TRBJ1-1
cdr3_aa: CAISVGPGQQAEAFF

cdr3_length: 14
v_call: TRBV6-5
j_call: TRBJ2-5
cdr3_aa: CAMRDTWSGETQYF

cdr3_length: 14
v_call: TRBV7-2
j_call: TRBJ1-1
cdr3_aa: CASRLFGTGEGAFF

cdr3_length: 13
v_call: TRBV29-1
j_call: TRBJ2-3
cdr3_aa: CSVGQPSTDTQYF

cdr3_length: 14
v_call: TRBV10-1
j_call: TRBJ2-1
cdr3_aa: CASRPETSSGEQFF

cdr3_length: 13
v_call: TRBV12-3/TRBV12-4
j_call: TRBJ1-1
cdr3_aa: CASSLGVHTEAFF

cdr3_length: 15
v_call: TRBV5-1
j_call: TRBJ1-3
cdr3_aa: CASSTTETSGNTIYF

cdr3_length: 14
v_call: TRBV27
j_call: TRBJ2-1
cdr3_aa: CASTQDSPYNEQFF

cdr3_length: 14
v_call: TRBV11-3
j_call: TRBJ2-1
cdr3_aa: CASSPGPTDYEQFF

cdr3_length: 14
v_call: TRBV19
j_call: TRBJ2-2
cdr3_aa: CASNQQGNTGELFF

cdr3_length: 16
v_call: TRBV4-1
j_call: TRBJ1-1
cdr3_aa: CASSPHSTGENTEAFF

cdr3_length: 17
v_call: TRBV5-6
j_call: TRBJ1-5
cdr3_aa: CASSLGWGRGADQPQHF

cdr3_length: 15
v_call: TRBV4-3
j_call: TRBJ2-7
cdr3_aa: CASSQDYALTYEQYF

cdr3_length: 13
v_call: TRBV28
j_call: TRBJ2-2
cdr3_aa: CASSHAGVEELFF

cdr3_length: 14
v_call: TRBV5-5
j_call: TRBJ1-4
cdr3_aa: CASSPQGSHEKLFF

cdr3_length: 15
v_call: TRBV10-3
j_call: TRBJ1-2
cdr3_aa: CAISAQGVSNYGYTF

cdr3_length: 13
v_call: TRBV13
j_call: TRBJ1-4
cdr3_aa: CASSLQVNEKLFF

cdr3_length: 14
v_call: TRBV3-1/TRBV3-2
j_call: TRBJ2-7
cdr3_aa: CASSQGETSGSGVF

cdr3_length: 12
v_call: TRBV12-3/TRBV12-4
j_call: TRBJ1-2
cdr3_aa: CASSLGRDGYTF

cdr3_length: 12
v_call: TRBV30
j_call: TRBJ1-1
cdr3_aa: CASTGVNTEAFF

cdr3_length: 14
v_call: TRBV28
j_call: TRBJ1-5
cdr3_aa: CASRPPGTGFDQHF

cdr3_length: 13
v_call: TRBV19
j_call: TRBJ1-2
cdr3_aa: CASKTVMGYGYTF

cdr3_length: 13
v_call: TRBV27
j_call: TRBJ1-4
cdr3_aa: CASSFRGREKLFF

cdr3_length: 14
v_call: TRBV5-1
j_call: TRBJ1-6
cdr3_aa: CASSAGQGNSPLHF

cdr3_length: 15
v_call: TRBV10-3
j_call: TRBJ2-2
cdr3_aa: CAISTSGGNTGELFF

cdr3_length: 17
v_call: TRBV9
j_call: TRBJ2-2
cdr3_aa: CASSAALGSGGAGELFF

cdr3_length: 14
v_call: TRBV7-2
j_call: TRBJ1-1
cdr3_aa: CASSSDRGNTEAFF

cdr3_length: 16
v_call: TRBV6-2/TRBV6-3
j_call: TRBJ2-2
cdr3_aa: CASSYSADSNTGELFF

cdr3_length: 15
v_call: TRBV25-1
j_call: TRBJ2-5
cdr3_aa: CASSETTAYQETQYF

cdr3_length: 14
v_call: TRBV5-1
j_call: TRBJ1-4
cdr3_aa: CASSPGQGFEKLFF

cdr3_length: 15
v_call: TRBV27
j_call: TRBJ1-3
cdr3_aa: CASRRQGDYGNTIYF

cdr3_length: 14
v_call: TRBV2
j_call: TRBJ1-1
cdr3_aa: CASSGQGGSTEAFF

cdr3_length: 13
v_call: TRBV2
j_call: TRBJ2-7
cdr3_aa: CASSETSVYEQYF

cdr3_length: 17
v_call: TRBV3-1/TRBV3-2
j_call: TRBJ1-2
cdr3_aa: CASSQWGRRQANYGYTF

cdr3_length: 16
v_call: TRBV6-2/TRBV6-3
j_call: TRBJ2-5
cdr3_aa: CASSYSLRVEKETQYF

cdr3_length: 13
v_call: TRBV7-3
j_call: TRBJ2-5
cdr3_aa: CASSPGQGETQYF

cdr3_length: 15
v_call: TRBV11-2
j_call: TRBJ2-2
cdr3_aa: CASSLDGGVTGELFF

cdr3_length: 14
v_call: TRBV30
j_call: TRBJ1-1
cdr3_aa: CAWSVRRDRVEAFF

cdr3_length: 15
v_call: TRBV18
j_call: TRBJ1-5
cdr3_aa: CASSPGQGGNQPQHF

cdr3_length: 14
v_call: TRBV28
j_call: TRBJ1-2
cdr3_aa: CASSYRGANYGYTF

cdr3_length: 15
v_call: TRBV11-2
j_call: TRBJ1-2
cdr3_aa: CASSLTPRENYGYTF

cdr3_length: 14
v_call: TRBV19
j_call: TRBJ2-7
cdr3_aa: CASSMIAGYYEQYF

cdr3_length: 13
v_call: TRBV9
j_call: TRBJ1-1
cdr3_aa: CASSGQRGTEAFF

cdr3_length: 16
v_call: TRBV5-4
j_call: TRBJ1-1
cdr3_aa: CASSFGTGIGDTEAFF

cdr3_length: 12
v_call: TRBV7-3
j_call: TRBJ2-3
cdr3_aa: CATPRGTDTQYF

cdr3_length: 14
v_call: TRBV6-6
j_call: TRBJ1-5
cdr3_aa: CASRLTGSNQPQHF

cdr3_length: 16
v_call: TRBV4-2
j_call: TRBJ2-1
cdr3_aa: CASSQDLGGADNEQFF

cdr3_length: 13
v_call: TRBV27
j_call: TRBJ2-1
cdr3_aa: CASSLNRGGEQFF

cdr3_length: 16
v_call: TRBV10-1
j_call: TRBJ2-3
cdr3_aa: CASSGTRQGDLDTQYF

cdr3_length: 12
v_call: TRBV11-3
j_call: TRBJ2-7
cdr3_aa: CASSLDETRQYF

cdr3_length: 14
v_call: TRBV5-1
j_call: TRBJ2-3
cdr3_aa: CASSLGGYADTQYF

cdr3_length: 14
v_call: TRBV19
j_call: TRBJ2-7
cdr3_aa: CASSRGLGTYEQYF